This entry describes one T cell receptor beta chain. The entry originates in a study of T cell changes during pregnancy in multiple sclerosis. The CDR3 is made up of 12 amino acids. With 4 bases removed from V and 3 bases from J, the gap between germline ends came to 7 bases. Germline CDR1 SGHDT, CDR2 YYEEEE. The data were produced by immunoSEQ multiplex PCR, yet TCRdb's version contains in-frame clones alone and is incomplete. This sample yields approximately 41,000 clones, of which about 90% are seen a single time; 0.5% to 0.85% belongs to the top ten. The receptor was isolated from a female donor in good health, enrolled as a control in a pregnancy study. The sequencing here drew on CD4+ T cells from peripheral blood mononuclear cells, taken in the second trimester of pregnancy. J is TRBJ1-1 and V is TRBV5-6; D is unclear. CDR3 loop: CASSPGYTEAFF. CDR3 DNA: TGTGCCAGCAGCCCGGGGTACACTGAAGCTTTCTTT.